The rows below give T cell receptor beta chains drawn from one sample of a study of blood T cell repertoires in COVID-19. TCRdb's table, derived via immunoSEQ multiplex PCR, lists solely in-frame clones and lacks some. The sample carries approximately 210,000 clones, 80% to 90% recorded once. Sequenced sample: peripheral blood. Every receptor here comes from a woman in her forties or fifties with active or convalescent COVID-19. CDR3s include the opening cysteine and the closing phenylalanine or tryptophan. D genes are given only for firm matches. A row's size may be missing; if present it is once, few, many or a size class.

j_gene: TRBJ2-1
abundance: -
v_gene: TRBV7-3
d_gene: TRBD1
CDR3aa: CASSLNRGHPNNEQFF
CDR3nt: TGTGCCAGCAGCTTAAACAGGGGGCACCCCAACAATGAGCAGTTCTTC

j_gene: TRBJ2-1
abundance: -
v_gene: TRBV18
d_gene: TRBD2
CDR3aa: CASSLAGGKNEQFF
CDR3nt: TGTGCCAGCTCACTGGCGGGAGGAAAGAATGAGCAGTTCTTC

j_gene: TRBJ2-3
abundance: -
v_gene: TRBV11-2
d_gene: -
CDR3aa: CASSRNRVTDTQYF
CDR3nt: TGTGCCAGCAGCCGAAACCGGGTCACAGATACGCAGTATTTT

j_gene: TRBJ1-1
abundance: -
v_gene: TRBV28
d_gene: -
CDR3aa: CASSLDSRTEAFF
CDR3nt: TGTGCCAGCAGTTTGGACAGCAGGACTGAAGCTTTCTTT

j_gene: TRBJ1-5
abundance: -
v_gene: TRBV7-2
d_gene: TRBD1
CDR3aa: CASSTRQGNQPQHF
CDR3nt: TGTGCCAGCAGCACCCGACAGGGGAATCAGCCCCAGCATTTT

j_gene: TRBJ1-1
abundance: few
v_gene: TRBV10-1
d_gene: -
CDR3aa: CASSLSPGTEAFF
CDR3nt: TGCGCCAGCAGTTTGTCCCCAGGCACTGAAGCTTTCTTT

j_gene: TRBJ2-1
abundance: -
v_gene: TRBV7-3
d_gene: TRBD2
CDR3aa: CASSFASGRAINEQFF
CDR3nt: TGTGCCAGCAGCTTTGCTAGCGGGAGGGCCATAAATGAGCAGTTCTTC

j_gene: TRBJ2-3
abundance: -
v_gene: TRBV29-1
d_gene: TRBD1
CDR3aa: CSGRDRGSTDTQYF
CDR3nt: TGCAGCGGTCGGGACAGGGGGTCTACAGATACGCAGTATTTT

j_gene: TRBJ2-7
abundance: -
v_gene: TRBV6-5
d_gene: TRBD1
CDR3aa: CATSRQGAYEQYF
CDR3nt: TGTGCCACCTCCCGACAGGGGGCATACGAGCAGTACTTC

j_gene: TRBJ1-3
abundance: -
v_gene: TRBV3-1/TRBV3-2
d_gene: TRBD1
CDR3aa: CASRNQGTGGSGNTIYF
CDR3nt: TGTGCCAGCAGGAATCAAGGGACAGGGGGCTCTGGAAACACCATATATTTT

j_gene: TRBJ1-1
abundance: -
v_gene: TRBV4-1
d_gene: TRBD1
CDR3aa: CASSPTVVRQGATEAFF
CDR3nt: TGCGCCAGCAGCCCAACGGTGGTACGACAGGGCGCCACTGAAGCTTTCTTT

j_gene: TRBJ2-3
abundance: many
v_gene: TRBV28
d_gene: -
CDR3aa: CASSSLEVRYF
CDR3nt: TGTGCCAGCAGTTCTCTAGAGGTTCGGTATTTT

j_gene: TRBJ2-3
abundance: -
v_gene: TRBV28
d_gene: TRBD2
CDR3aa: CASSFGRVGDTQYF
CDR3nt: TGTGCCAGCAGTTTCGGGAGGGTCGGAGATACGCAGTATTTT

j_gene: TRBJ2-3
abundance: -
v_gene: TRBV18
d_gene: TRBD2
CDR3aa: CASSPMASGTSDTQYF
CDR3nt: TGTGCCAGCTCACCAATGGCTAGCGGGACCTCAGATACGCAGTATTTT

j_gene: TRBJ2-6
abundance: -
v_gene: TRBV6-2/TRBV6-3
d_gene: TRBD1
CDR3aa: CASSKDRGLGGANVLTF
CDR3nt: TGTGCCAGCAGTAAGGACAGGGGCCTCGGGGGGGCCAACGTCCTGACTTTC

j_gene: TRBJ2-2
abundance: -
v_gene: TRBV30
d_gene: TRBD1
CDR3aa: CAWRTGASGELFF
CDR3nt: TGTGCCTGGAGGACAGGGGCGTCCGGGGAGCTGTTTTTT

j_gene: TRBJ1-4
abundance: -
v_gene: TRBV28
d_gene: TRBD1
CDR3aa: CASSFGGQGNEKLFF
CDR3nt: TGTGCCAGCAGTTTCGGGGGACAGGGGAATGAAAAACTGTTTTTT

j_gene: TRBJ1-4
abundance: -
v_gene: TRBV28
d_gene: -
CDR3aa: CASSNLLGTSLFF
CDR3nt: TGTGCCAGCAGTAATCTCCTCGGGACATCACTGTTTTTT

j_gene: TRBJ2-2
abundance: -
v_gene: TRBV19
d_gene: -
CDR3aa: CAIEGGSTGELFF
CDR3nt: TGTGCCATTGAGGGGGGGAGCACCGGGGAGCTGTTTTTT

j_gene: TRBJ2-3
abundance: -
v_gene: TRBV6-1
d_gene: TRBD2
CDR3aa: CASSERRGRADTQYF
CDR3nt: TGTGCCAGCAGTGAGCGGCGGGGGAGGGCAGATACGCAGTATTTT

j_gene: TRBJ2-1
abundance: -
v_gene: TRBV3-1/TRBV3-2
d_gene: TRBD2
CDR3aa: CASTLAASGNEQFF
CDR3nt: TGTGCCAGCACACTAGCGGCATCGGGGAATGAGCAGTTCTTC

j_gene: TRBJ2-5
abundance: -
v_gene: TRBV18
d_gene: TRBD1
CDR3aa: CASSTDRGETQYF
CDR3nt: TGTGCCAGCTCAACAGACAGGGGAGAGACCCAGTACTTC

j_gene: TRBJ1-5
abundance: few
v_gene: TRBV27
d_gene: TRBD1
CDR3aa: CASSLLGQGKLQPQHF
CDR3nt: TGTGCCAGCAGTTTACTCGGACAGGGAAAATTGCAGCCCCAGCATTTT

j_gene: TRBJ2-6
abundance: -
v_gene: TRBV7-3
d_gene: TRBD2
CDR3aa: CASSLGLGSGANVLTF
CDR3nt: TGTGCCAGCAGCTTAGGACTAGGCTCTGGGGCCAACGTCCTGACTTTC

j_gene: TRBJ2-6
abundance: -
v_gene: TRBV5-5
d_gene: -
CDR3aa: CASSLAVRSGANVLTF
CDR3nt: TGTGCCAGCAGCTTGGCCGTCCGCTCTGGGGCCAACGTCCTGACTTTC

j_gene: TRBJ2-1
abundance: -
v_gene: TRBV7-9
d_gene: -
CDR3aa: CASENGVYNEQFF
CDR3nt: TGTGCCAGCGAGAACGGGGTCTACAATGAGCAGTTCTTC

j_gene: TRBJ2-5
abundance: -
v_gene: TRBV7-2
d_gene: -
CDR3aa: CASSFGTRRGTQYF
CDR3nt: TGTGCCAGTTCCTTCGGGACTCGGCGGGGGACCCAGTACTTC

j_gene: TRBJ2-1
abundance: few
v_gene: TRBV7-3
d_gene: TRBD2
CDR3aa: CASRRLAGVGNEQFF
CDR3nt: TGTGCCAGCAGGAGACTAGCGGGAGTCGGGAATGAGCAGTTCTTC

j_gene: TRBJ2-2
abundance: -
v_gene: TRBV6-5
d_gene: TRBD2
CDR3aa: CASSSAGGNTGELFF
CDR3nt: TGTGCCAGCAGTTCAGCGGGGGGGAACACCGGGGAGCTGTTTTTT

j_gene: TRBJ1-5
abundance: -
v_gene: TRBV30
d_gene: -
CDR3aa: CAWRGDGQNQPQHF
CDR3nt: TGTGCCTGGAGAGGAGACGGACAAAATCAGCCCCAGCATTTT

j_gene: TRBJ1-1
abundance: -
v_gene: TRBV7-7
d_gene: -
CDR3aa: CASTPLGGNTEAFF
CDR3nt: TGTGCCAGCACCCCCCTAGGGGGGAACACTGAAGCTTTCTTT

j_gene: TRBJ2-2
abundance: -
v_gene: TRBV5-1
d_gene: TRBD1
CDR3aa: CASSLGTYTGQANTGELFF
CDR3nt: TGCGCCAGCAGCTTGGGTACCTATACGGGACAGGCGAACACCGGGGAGCTGTTTTTT

j_gene: TRBJ1-6
abundance: -
v_gene: TRBV5-1
d_gene: -
CDR3aa: CASSLEAWGDNSPLHF
CDR3nt: TGCGCCAGCAGCTTGGAGGCGTGGGGAGATAATTCACCCCTCCACTTT

j_gene: TRBJ1-1
abundance: -
v_gene: TRBV18
d_gene: TRBD1
CDR3aa: CASSRGQANTEAFF
CDR3nt: TGTGCCAGCTCAAGGGGGCAGGCGAACACTGAAGCTTTCTTT

j_gene: TRBJ1-6
abundance: -
v_gene: TRBV10-3
d_gene: TRBD1
CDR3aa: CAMGQGRDSPLHF
CDR3nt: TGTGCCATGGGACAGGGAAGAGATTCACCCCTCCACTTT

j_gene: TRBJ2-3
abundance: once
v_gene: TRBV6-5
d_gene: TRBD1
CDR3aa: CASRRTGVRDTQYF
CDR3nt: TGTGCCAGCAGGAGGACAGGGGTTAGAGATACGCAGTATTTT

j_gene: TRBJ1-5
abundance: -
v_gene: TRBV7-8
d_gene: -
CDR3aa: CASSLAGGPQHF
CDR3nt: TGTGCCAGCAGCTTAGCCGGGGGGCCCCAGCATTTT

j_gene: TRBJ2-7
abundance: once
v_gene: TRBV28
d_gene: TRBD2
CDR3aa: CASTRGGRNYEQYF
CDR3nt: TGTGCCAGCACTCGAGGCGGGAGGAACTACGAGCAGTACTTC

j_gene: TRBJ1-5
abundance: -
v_gene: TRBV2
d_gene: -
CDR3aa: CASSEMGGYSNQPQHF
CDR3nt: TGTGCCAGCAGTGAGATGGGAGGGTATAGCAATCAGCCCCAGCATTTT

j_gene: TRBJ2-5
abundance: -
v_gene: TRBV11-2
d_gene: -
CDR3aa: CASSLDGRSETQYF
CDR3nt: TGTGCCAGCAGCTTAGATGGGAGGTCGGAGACCCAGTACTTC